This is a list of T cell receptor beta chains from one sample in a study of T cell changes during pregnancy in multiple sclerosis. Sequenced by immunoSEQ multiplex PCR; TCRdb stores in-frame clones only, minus some. The repertoire holds roughly 59,000 clones, with 90% to 95% as singletons. Sequences were derived from CD4+ T cells from peripheral blood mononuclear cells, sampled before pregnancy. These receptors were obtained from a female donor with multiple sclerosis, enrolled in a pregnancy study. Each CDR3 is given with its conserved first and last residue. Each record gives: clone size, J gene, V gene, D gene, CDR3 DNA, CDR3 protein. The D gene is left open where the match is weak. The size of a clone is reported for some rows only, either as once, few or many, or as a class for expanded clones.

abundance: .; j_gene: TRBJ2-7; v_gene: TRBV11-2; d_gene: TRBD1; CDR3nt: TGTGCCAGCAGCTTAGGACAGGGGCCCTACGAGCAGTACTTC; CDR3aa: CASSLGQGPYEQYF
abundance: .; j_gene: TRBJ1-1; v_gene: TRBV19; d_gene: .; CDR3nt: TGTGCCAGCCTCCCGCGGGGGCGCGTGAACACTGAAGCTTTCTTT; CDR3aa: CASLPRGRVNTEAFF
abundance: .; j_gene: TRBJ2-7; v_gene: TRBV5-1; d_gene: TRBD2; CDR3nt: TGCGCCAGCAGCTTGGGAATGGGGCGGGGGGCTAGACCGAGCTCCTACGAGCAGTACTTC; CDR3aa: CASSLGMGRGARPSSYEQYF
abundance: .; j_gene: TRBJ2-2; v_gene: TRBV11-2; d_gene: .; CDR3nt: TGTGCCAGCAGCTTAGTCGTCTACACCGGGGAGCTGTTTTTT; CDR3aa: CASSLVVYTGELFF
abundance: .; j_gene: TRBJ1-5; v_gene: TRBV6-6; d_gene: .; CDR3nt: TGTGCCAGCAGTTCCACCGGGGGAAGCCAGCCCCAGCATTTT; CDR3aa: CASSSTGGSQPQHF
abundance: .; j_gene: TRBJ2-7; v_gene: TRBV7-2; d_gene: .; CDR3nt: TGTGCCAGCAGCTTATCGGGGGTTTCCTTGGGGCAGTACTTC; CDR3aa: CASSLSGVSLGQYF
abundance: .; j_gene: TRBJ2-6; v_gene: TRBV18; d_gene: TRBD1; CDR3nt: TGTGCCAGCTCACCAATGGACAGGGCCGGGGCCAACGTCCTGACTTTC; CDR3aa: CASSPMDRAGANVLTF
abundance: .; j_gene: TRBJ1-3; v_gene: TRBV7-9; d_gene: .; CDR3nt: TGTGCCAGCAGCCCACAGGGAAGGGGAAACACCATATATTTT; CDR3aa: CASSPQGRGNTIYF
abundance: .; j_gene: TRBJ2-2; v_gene: TRBV2; d_gene: .; CDR3nt: TGTGCCAGCGGACGGGAAGGGGGAGTCACCGGGGAGCTGTTTTTT; CDR3aa: CASGREGGVTGELFF
abundance: .; j_gene: TRBJ2-5; v_gene: TRBV7-9; d_gene: .; CDR3nt: TGTGCCAGCAGTAGGGGCGTTCAAGAGACCCAGTACTTC; CDR3aa: CASSRGVQETQYF
abundance: .; j_gene: TRBJ1-2; v_gene: TRBV5-1; d_gene: TRBD1; CDR3nt: TGCGCCAGCAGCAGGGACAGCCCTTATGGCTACACCTTC; CDR3aa: CASSRDSPYGYTF
abundance: .; j_gene: TRBJ2-7; v_gene: TRBV11-2; d_gene: .; CDR3nt: TGTGCCAGCAGCCCTTCTTTTTCGGGAGAGCAATACGAGCAGTACTTC; CDR3aa: CASSPSFSGEQYEQYF
abundance: .; j_gene: TRBJ1-1; v_gene: TRBV27; d_gene: .; CDR3nt: TGTGCCAGCAGTCTGCGACAGAACGGGCTATTGAACACTGAAGCTTTCTTT; CDR3aa: CASSLRQNGLLNTEAFF
abundance: .; j_gene: TRBJ2-3; v_gene: TRBV9; d_gene: .; CDR3nt: TGTGCCAGCAGCGTAGGCCACGGACTTACAGATACGCAGTATTTT; CDR3aa: CASSVGHGLTDTQYF
abundance: .; j_gene: TRBJ1-1; v_gene: TRBV6-6; d_gene: TRBD1; CDR3nt: TGTGCCACTGGGACAGCTGAACGGGGAGCTTTCTTT; CDR3aa: CATGTAERGAFF
abundance: .; j_gene: TRBJ1-1; v_gene: TRBV25-1; d_gene: TRBD1; CDR3nt: TGTGCCAGCAGTAGGGGACAGGGGAACACTGAAGCTTTCTTT; CDR3aa: CASSRGQGNTEAFF
abundance: .; j_gene: TRBJ1-5; v_gene: TRBV2; d_gene: .; CDR3nt: TGTGCCAGCTCTCGGACTTTCCCGGATCAGCCCCAGCATTTT; CDR3aa: CASSRTFPDQPQHF
abundance: .; j_gene: TRBJ2-5; v_gene: TRBV19; d_gene: .; CDR3nt: TGTGCCAGTAGTATAGCGCTCCAGGGGTCAGAGACCCAGTACTTC; CDR3aa: CASSIALQGSETQYF
abundance: .; j_gene: TRBJ1-4; v_gene: TRBV2; d_gene: TRBD1; CDR3nt: TGTGCCAGCACTGGACAGGGGATATGGGAAAAACTGTTTTTT; CDR3aa: CASTGQGIWEKLFF
abundance: .; j_gene: TRBJ2-1; v_gene: TRBV11-1; d_gene: .; CDR3nt: TGTGCCAGCAGCTTATCGGGTCTAGTGGTCGATGAGCAGTTCTTC; CDR3aa: CASSLSGLVVDEQFF
abundance: .; j_gene: TRBJ1-1; v_gene: TRBV28; d_gene: TRBD1; CDR3nt: TGTGCCAGCATTGGGACAGCGGTGAACACTGAAGCTTTCTTT; CDR3aa: CASIGTAVNTEAFF
abundance: .; j_gene: TRBJ2-7; v_gene: TRBV2; d_gene: TRBD2; CDR3nt: TGTGCCAGCAGCGTAGCGGGAGGAATATACGAGCAGTACTTC; CDR3aa: CASSVAGGIYEQYF
abundance: .; j_gene: TRBJ1-2; v_gene: TRBV7-9; d_gene: TRBD1; CDR3nt: TGTGCCAGCGGCCAGGCGGGACAGGGACCCGGCTACACCTTC; CDR3aa: CASGQAGQGPGYTF
abundance: .; j_gene: TRBJ2-7; v_gene: TRBV28; d_gene: TRBD1; CDR3nt: TGTGCCAGCAGCCGTAGCCAGGGGGCATACGAGCAGTACTTC; CDR3aa: CASSRSQGAYEQYF
abundance: .; j_gene: TRBJ2-2; v_gene: TRBV19; d_gene: .; CDR3nt: TGTGCCAGTAAGAGTAATCAGAACACCGGGGAGCTGTTTTTT; CDR3aa: CASKSNQNTGELFF
abundance: .; j_gene: TRBJ2-7; v_gene: TRBV7-2; d_gene: .; CDR3nt: TGTGCCAGCAGCTCTGGACAGACCTACGAGCAGTACTTC; CDR3aa: CASSSGQTYEQYF
abundance: few; j_gene: TRBJ1-3; v_gene: TRBV7-9; d_gene: .; CDR3nt: TGTGCCAGCAGCTTAGGACTAATCGGTGGAAACACCATATATTTT; CDR3aa: CASSLGLIGGNTIYF
abundance: .; j_gene: TRBJ2-1; v_gene: TRBV4-2; d_gene: TRBD2; CDR3nt: TGTGCCAGCAGCCCAGAGACCGGGACTACGAGAGGAGAGCAGTTCTTC; CDR3aa: CASSPETGTTRGEQFF
abundance: .; j_gene: TRBJ2-7; v_gene: TRBV5-1; d_gene: .; CDR3nt: TGCGCCAGCAGCTTGGAGGGGGAGCAGTACTTC; CDR3aa: CASSLEGEQYF